This T cell receptor (beta chain) emerged from a study of cytomegalovirus exposure and HLA in healthy donors. Findings and limits, study-wide: Exclusion applied to some V segments, including TRBV6-2 and TRBV6-3, as they were indistinguishable. By a later analysis, the bulk of CMV-associated TCR beta chains appeared HLA-restricted. A cluster of highly shared sequence variants was likely a sequencing artifact.

This clone occurred a few times. Its specificity is unknown. Primers for the PCR totalled 60 Vbeta and 13 Jbeta. Produced via immunoSEQ multiplex PCR; TCRdb's table is partial and in-frame only. Here the sample spans around 74,000 clones, around three quarters being singletons. The CDR3 consists of 13 residues. Trimming took 3 bases from V and 1 from J, leaving 6 bases between them. Germline lookup yields CDR1 SGHTA and CDR2 FQGNSA. Donors were nominally healthy when sampled, though unrecorded immune exposures were likely. The TCR originated in a man aged 25-45 years in good health and CMV-seronegative. The V gene is TRBV7-2, the J gene TRBJ1-1; no reliable D call. The sample comprised PBMCs. CDR3 region: CASSFSWNTEAFF. In nucleotides, the CDR3 is TGTGCCAGCAGCTTTTCGTGGAACACTGAAGCTTTCTTT.